The clone carrying this T cell receptor (beta chain) has at least ten counts. No antigen is known for it. These data are taken from a study of T cells in Graves' hyperthyroidism and ophthalmopathy. Overall study context: Peripheral blood was acquired at first diagnosis, ahead of any therapy whatsoever. Study-level findings and limits: The model anticipated ophthalmopathy a median approximately 6.5 months pre-onset. Blood also carried most thyroid clonotypes expanded above 0.001.

The investigators amplified TCR beta CDR3 regions from RNA transcripts. HTBI primers were employed in a first-round RT-PCR of the TCR CDR3. MiXCR, applied by TCRdb to the multiplex PCR reads, yields one record per CDR3 protein. The top ten hold around 16% of the sample, which has under 400,000 distinct CDR3 sequences, roughly 18% seen once. Patients affected by ophthalmopathy presented a Clinical Activity Score of at least 3, a NOSPECS grade of at least 4, and disease duration below 3 months. With V trimmed by 2 bases and J by 5 bases, 23 bases remained unmatched. CDR1 SGHAT and CDR2 FQNNGV come from the germline V gene. The CDR3 extends over 20 amino acids.

The TCR was taken from a woman aged 40 to 55 with Graves' ophthalmopathy. Sequenced material: blood. This chain links TRBV11-2 with TRBJ1-1; TRBD1 matches 7 bases. CDR3 amino acids: CASSLYPQGVEGAEGTEAFF. The CDR3 DNA is TGTGCCAGCAGCTTATATCCCCAGGGGGTGGAGGGAGCGGAGGGGACTGAAGCTTTCTTT.